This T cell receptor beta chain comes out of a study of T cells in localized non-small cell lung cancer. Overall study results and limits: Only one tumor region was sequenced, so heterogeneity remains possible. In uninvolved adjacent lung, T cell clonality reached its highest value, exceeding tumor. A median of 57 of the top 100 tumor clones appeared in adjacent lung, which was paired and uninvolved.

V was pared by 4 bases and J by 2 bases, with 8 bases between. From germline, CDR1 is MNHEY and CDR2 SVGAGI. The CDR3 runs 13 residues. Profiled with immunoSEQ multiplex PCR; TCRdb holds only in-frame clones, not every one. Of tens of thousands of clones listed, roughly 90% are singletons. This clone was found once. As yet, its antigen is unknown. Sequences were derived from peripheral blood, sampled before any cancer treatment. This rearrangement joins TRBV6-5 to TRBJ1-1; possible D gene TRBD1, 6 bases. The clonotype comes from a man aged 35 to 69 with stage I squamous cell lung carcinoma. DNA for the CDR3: TGTGCCAGCAGTTCACAGGGTAACACTGAAGCTTTCTTT. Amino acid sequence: CASSSQGNTEAFF.